These 2 T cell receptor beta chains share one sample of origin, sequenced in a study of blood T cell repertoires in COVID-19. This table comes from immunoSEQ multiplex PCR, and its TCRdb copy is limited to in-frame clones, with some not included. The sample carries under 250,000 clones, over 70% recorded once. Material: peripheral blood. Receptor source: a man between 35 and 55 years old with active or convalescent COVID-19.

This clone was seen once. V gene TRBV7-3 combines with J gene TRBJ2-2; 10 bases line up with TRBD2. The V segment lost 2 bases and the J segment 5 bases; nucleotides outside the gene matches: 11. CDR1 is SGHTA and CDR2 is FQGTGA in the germline V gene. The CDR3 has 18 amino acids. In DNA, the CDR3 is TGTGCCAGCAGCTTAGCCCCTAGCGGGAGTGGAAATACCGGGGAGCTGTTTTTT. Translation gives CASSLAPSGSGNTGELFF.

The rearrangement joins TRBV5-1 to TRBJ1-2, with TRBD1 matching over 7 bases. The CDR3 length is 14 residues. Germline CDR1 is SGHRS and CDR2 is YFSETQ. Trimming cost V 5 bases and J 3 bases; bases outside gene matches: 7. This CDR3 reads CASSTPTGDYGYTF. CDR3 nucleotide sequence: TGCGCCAGCAGTACACCTACAGGGGACTATGGCTACACCTTC.